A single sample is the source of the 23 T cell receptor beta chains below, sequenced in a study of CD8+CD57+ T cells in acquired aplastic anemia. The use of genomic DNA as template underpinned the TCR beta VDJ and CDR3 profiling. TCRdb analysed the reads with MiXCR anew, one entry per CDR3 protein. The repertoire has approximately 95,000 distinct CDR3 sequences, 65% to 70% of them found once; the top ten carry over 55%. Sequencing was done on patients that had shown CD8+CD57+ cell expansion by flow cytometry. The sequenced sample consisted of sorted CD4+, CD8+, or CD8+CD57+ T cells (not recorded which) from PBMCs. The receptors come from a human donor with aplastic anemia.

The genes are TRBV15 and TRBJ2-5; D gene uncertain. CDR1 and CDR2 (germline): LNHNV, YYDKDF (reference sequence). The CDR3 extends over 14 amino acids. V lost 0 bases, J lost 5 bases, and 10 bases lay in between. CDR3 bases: TGTGCCACCAGCAGAGATCCATCCGCGGAGACCCAGTACTTC. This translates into CATSRDPSAETQYF.

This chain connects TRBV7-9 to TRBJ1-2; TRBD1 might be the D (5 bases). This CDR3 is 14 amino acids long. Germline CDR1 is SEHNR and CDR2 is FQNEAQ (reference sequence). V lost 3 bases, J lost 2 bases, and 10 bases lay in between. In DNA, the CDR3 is TGTGCCAGCAGCTTGCAGGGCACAAACTATGGCTACACCTTC. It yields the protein CASSLQGTNYGYTF.

The DNA for the CDR3 is TGTGCCACCAGCAGAGGACAGGGAGATTCACCCCTCCACTTT. It specifies CATSRGQGDSPLHF. This chain joins TRBV15 and TRBJ1-6, with 7 bases that match TRBD1. The V gene's germline CDR1 is LNHNV and CDR2 YYDKDF (reference sequence). The V and J ends lost 1 base and 8 bases, in that order; junction bases with no gene match: 2. The CDR3 runs 14 residues.

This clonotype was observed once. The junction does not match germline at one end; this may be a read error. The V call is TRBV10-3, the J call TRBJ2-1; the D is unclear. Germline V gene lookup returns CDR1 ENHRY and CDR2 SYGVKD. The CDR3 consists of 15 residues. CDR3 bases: TGTGCCAGCAGTGACGGAATTAGCTCCTACAATGAGCAGTTCTTC. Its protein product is CASSDGISSYNEQFF.

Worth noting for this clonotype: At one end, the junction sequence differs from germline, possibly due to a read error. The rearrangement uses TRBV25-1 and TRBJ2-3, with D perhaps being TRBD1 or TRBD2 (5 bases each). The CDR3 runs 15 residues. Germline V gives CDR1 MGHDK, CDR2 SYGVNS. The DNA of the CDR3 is TGTGCCAGCAGTGAATCAGGACTTCGCACAGGTACGCAGTATTTT. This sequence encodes CASSESGLRTGTQYF.

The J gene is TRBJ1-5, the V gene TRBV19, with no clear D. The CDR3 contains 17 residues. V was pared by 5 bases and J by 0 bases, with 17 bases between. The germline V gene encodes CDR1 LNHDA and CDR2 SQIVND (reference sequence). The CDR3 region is CASSARHGWNSNQPQHF. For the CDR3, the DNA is TGTGCCAGTAGTGCCCGACACGGTTGGAATAGCAATCAGCCCCAGCATTTT.

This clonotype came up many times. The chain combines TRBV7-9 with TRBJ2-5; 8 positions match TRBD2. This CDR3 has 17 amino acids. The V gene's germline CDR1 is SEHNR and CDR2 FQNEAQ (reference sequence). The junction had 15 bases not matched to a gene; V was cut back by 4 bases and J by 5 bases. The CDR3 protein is CASSSTGGLGGRETQYF. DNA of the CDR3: TGTGCCAGCAGCTCGACGGGGGGGCTAGGGGGTCGGGAGACCCAGTACTTC.

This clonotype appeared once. The CDR3 coding sequence is TGTGCCACCAGTGATTCAAGGACAGGGGTAGAGACCCAGTACTTC. Protein: CATSDSRTGVETQYF. The rearrangement uses TRBV24-1 and TRBJ2-5, with 9 bases fitting TRBD1. CDR1 KGHDR and CDR2 SFDVKD come from the germline V gene. V lost 2 bases to trimming and J lost 4 bases; unmatched junction nucleotides: 4. This CDR3 has 15 residues.

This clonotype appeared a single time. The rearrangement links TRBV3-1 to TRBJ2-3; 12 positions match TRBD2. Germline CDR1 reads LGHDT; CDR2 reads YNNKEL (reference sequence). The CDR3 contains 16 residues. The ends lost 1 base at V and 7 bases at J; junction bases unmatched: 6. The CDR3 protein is CASSQAASGRAHTQYF. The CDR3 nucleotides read TGTGCCAGCAGCCAAGCTGCTAGCGGGAGGGCCCATACGCAGTATTTT.

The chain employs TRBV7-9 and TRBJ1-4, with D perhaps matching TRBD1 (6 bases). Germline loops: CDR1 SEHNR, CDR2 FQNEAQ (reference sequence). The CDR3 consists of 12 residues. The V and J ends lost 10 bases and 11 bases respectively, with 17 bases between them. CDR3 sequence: CAITATGRKLFF. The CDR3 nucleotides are TGTGCCATTACAGCCACAGGGAGGAAACTGTTTTTT.

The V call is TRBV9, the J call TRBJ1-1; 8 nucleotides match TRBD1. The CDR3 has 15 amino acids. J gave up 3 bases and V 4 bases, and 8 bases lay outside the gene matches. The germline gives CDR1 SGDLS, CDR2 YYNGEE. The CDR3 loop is CASSFGQGDDTEAFF. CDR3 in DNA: TGTGCCAGCAGCTTCGGACAGGGTGATGACACTGAAGCTTTCTTT.

The CDR3 sequence: CSARGGWETQYF. In DNA, the CDR3 is TGCAGTGCCCGAGGGGGGTGGGAGACCCAGTACTTC. V and J are TRBV20-1 and TRBJ2-5; D is tentatively TRBD1 or TRBD2 (6 bases each). V dropped 6 bases and J dropped 5 bases, with 13 bases sitting between them. Germline CDR1 is DFQATT and CDR2 is SNEGSKA (reference sequence). This CDR3 is built from 12 residues.

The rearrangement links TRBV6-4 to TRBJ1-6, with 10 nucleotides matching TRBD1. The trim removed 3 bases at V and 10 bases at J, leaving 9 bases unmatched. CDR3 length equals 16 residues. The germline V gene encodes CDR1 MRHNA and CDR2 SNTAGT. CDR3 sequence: CASSDWDRGPLSPLHF. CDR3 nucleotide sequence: TGTGCCAGCAGTGATTGGGACAGGGGTCCGCTATCACCCCTCCACTTT.

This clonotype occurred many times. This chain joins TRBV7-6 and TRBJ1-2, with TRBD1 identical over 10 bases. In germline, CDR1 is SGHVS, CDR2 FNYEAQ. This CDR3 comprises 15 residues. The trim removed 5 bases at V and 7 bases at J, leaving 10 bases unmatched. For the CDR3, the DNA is TGTGCCAGCAGCCCCGAGGAGACAGGGGGCGTTGGCTACACCTTC. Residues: CASSPEETGGVGYTF.

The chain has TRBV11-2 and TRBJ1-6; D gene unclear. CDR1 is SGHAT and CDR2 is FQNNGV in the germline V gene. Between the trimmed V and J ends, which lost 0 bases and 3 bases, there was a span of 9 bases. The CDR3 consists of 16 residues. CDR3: CASSLEGLDYNSPLHF. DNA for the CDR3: TGTGCCAGCAGCTTAGAAGGGTTGGACTATAATTCACCCCTCCACTTT.

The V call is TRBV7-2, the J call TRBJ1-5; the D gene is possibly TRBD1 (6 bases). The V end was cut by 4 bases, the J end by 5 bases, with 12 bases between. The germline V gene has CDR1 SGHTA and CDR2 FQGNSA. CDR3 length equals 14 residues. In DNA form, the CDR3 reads TGTGCCAGCAGCTCTGACAGGACCGATCAGCCCCAGCATTTT. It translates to CASSSDRTDQPQHF. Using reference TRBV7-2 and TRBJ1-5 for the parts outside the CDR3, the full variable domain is GAGVSQSPSNKVTEKGKDVELRCDPISGHTALYWYRQSLGQGLEFLIYFQGNSAPDKSGLPSDRFSAERTGGSVSTLTIQRTQQEDSAVYLCASSSDRTDQPQHFGDGTRLSIL.

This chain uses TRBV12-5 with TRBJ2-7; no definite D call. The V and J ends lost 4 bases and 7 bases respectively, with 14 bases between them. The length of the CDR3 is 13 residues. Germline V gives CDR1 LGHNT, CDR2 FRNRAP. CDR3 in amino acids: CASGSHPFLEQYF. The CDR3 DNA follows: TGTGCTAGTGGTTCCCATCCATTCTTGGAGCAGTACTTC.

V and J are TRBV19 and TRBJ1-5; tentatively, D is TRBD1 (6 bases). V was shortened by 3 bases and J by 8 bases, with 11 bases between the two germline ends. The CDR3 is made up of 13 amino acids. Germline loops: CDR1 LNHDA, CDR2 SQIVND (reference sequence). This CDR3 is CASSIRGREPQHF. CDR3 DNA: TGTGCCAGTAGTATCCGGGGGCGGGAGCCCCAGCATTTT.

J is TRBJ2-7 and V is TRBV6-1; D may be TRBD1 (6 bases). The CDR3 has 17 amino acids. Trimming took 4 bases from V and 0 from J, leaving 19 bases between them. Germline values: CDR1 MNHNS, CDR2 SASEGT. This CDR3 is CASSARDRQASSYEQYF. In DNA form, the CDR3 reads TGTGCCAGCAGTGCTAGAGATAGACAGGCGAGCTCCTACGAGCAGTACTTC.

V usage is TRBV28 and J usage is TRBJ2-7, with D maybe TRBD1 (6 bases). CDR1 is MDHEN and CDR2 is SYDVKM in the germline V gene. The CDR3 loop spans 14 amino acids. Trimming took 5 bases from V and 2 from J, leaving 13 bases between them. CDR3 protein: CASSPTRGTYEQYF. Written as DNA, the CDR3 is TGTGCCAGCAGTCCCACCAGGGGTACCTACGAGCAGTACTTC.

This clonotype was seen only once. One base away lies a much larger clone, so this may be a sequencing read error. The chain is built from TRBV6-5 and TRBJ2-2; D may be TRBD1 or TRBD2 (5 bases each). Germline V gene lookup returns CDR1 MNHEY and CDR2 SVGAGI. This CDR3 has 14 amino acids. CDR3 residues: CASSYSGTTGELSF. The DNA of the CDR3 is TGTGCCAGCAGTTACTCAGGGACCACCGGGGAGCTGTCTTTT.

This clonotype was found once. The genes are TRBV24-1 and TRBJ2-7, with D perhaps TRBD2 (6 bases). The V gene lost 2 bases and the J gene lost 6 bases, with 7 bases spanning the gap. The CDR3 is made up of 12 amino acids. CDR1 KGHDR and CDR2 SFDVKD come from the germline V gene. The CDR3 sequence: CATSDYGGEQYF. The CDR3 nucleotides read TGTGCCACCAGTGATTACGGGGGCGAGCAGTACTTC.

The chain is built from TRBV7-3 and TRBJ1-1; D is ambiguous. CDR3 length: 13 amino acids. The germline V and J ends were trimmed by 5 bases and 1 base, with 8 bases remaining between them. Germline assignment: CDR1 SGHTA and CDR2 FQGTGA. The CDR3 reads CASSPPTNTEAFF. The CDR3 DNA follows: TGTGCCAGCAGCCCTCCCACGAACACTGAAGCTTTCTTT. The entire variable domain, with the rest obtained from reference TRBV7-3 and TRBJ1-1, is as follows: GAGVSQTPSNKVTEKGKYVELRCDPISGHTALYWYRQSLGQGPEFLIYFQGTGAADDSGLPNDRFFAVRPEGSVSTLKIQRTERGDSAVYLCASSPPTNTEAFFGQGTRLTVV.